This TCR beta chain derives from a study of T cell repertoires in cytomegalovirus infection. TCRdb reanalysed the reads using MiXCR and keeps one entry per CDR3 protein. The table lists more than 150,000 distinct CDR3 sequences, approximately 19% of them singletons. Germline V gene lookup returns CDR1 SGHRS and CDR2 YFSETQ. The CDR3 length is 16 residues. V was shortened by 0 bases and J by 4 bases, with 17 bases between the two germline ends. Input material: PBMCs. The V call is TRBV5-1, the J call TRBJ2-7; a possible D gene is TRBD1 (6 bases). This sequence originates from a human donor in good health (CMV status not recorded). Some clones in this sample may be carry-over from other donors' samples. CDR3 residues: CASSLERGRGPYEQYF. The CDR3, as DNA: TGCGCCAGCAGCTTGGAGCGCGGCAGGGGACCATACGAGCAGTACTTC. Looking up the rest from reference TRBV5-1 and TRBJ2-7 gives the full variable domain: KAGVTQTPRYLIKTRGQQVTLSCSPISGHRSVSWYQQTPGQGLQFLFEYFSETQRNKGNFPGRFSGRQFSNSRSEMNVSTLELGDSALYLCASSLERGRGPYEQYFGPGTRLTVT.